The T cell receptor (beta chain) under discussion was sequenced for a study of T cell responses to AZD1222 COVID-19 vaccine. Whole-study results and caveats: Among vaccine-associated CD4 TCRs, coverage spanned spike, with dominance at 160-218 and 743-854.

To note about this clone: Its antigen is currently unknown.

Germline V gene data show CDR1 as LGHDT and CDR2 as YNNKEL (reference sequence). V dropped 1 base and J dropped 2 bases, with 12 bases sitting between them. The CDR3 runs 15 residues. Assay used: immunoSEQ multiplex PCR; TCRdb lists only in-frame clones, some missing. The data show some 64,000 clones, roughly 84% seen once. Sample: peripheral blood, taken on day 0 of AZD1222 vaccination. This chain links TRBV3-1 (or the pseudogene TRBV3-2) with TRBJ2-7; perhaps TRBD1 as D (6 bases). This TCR derives from an adult in good health. CDR3 coding DNA: TGTGCCAGCAGCCAAGCTTCGGGGACACCCTACGAGCAGTACTTC. Protein product: CASSQASGTPYEQYF.